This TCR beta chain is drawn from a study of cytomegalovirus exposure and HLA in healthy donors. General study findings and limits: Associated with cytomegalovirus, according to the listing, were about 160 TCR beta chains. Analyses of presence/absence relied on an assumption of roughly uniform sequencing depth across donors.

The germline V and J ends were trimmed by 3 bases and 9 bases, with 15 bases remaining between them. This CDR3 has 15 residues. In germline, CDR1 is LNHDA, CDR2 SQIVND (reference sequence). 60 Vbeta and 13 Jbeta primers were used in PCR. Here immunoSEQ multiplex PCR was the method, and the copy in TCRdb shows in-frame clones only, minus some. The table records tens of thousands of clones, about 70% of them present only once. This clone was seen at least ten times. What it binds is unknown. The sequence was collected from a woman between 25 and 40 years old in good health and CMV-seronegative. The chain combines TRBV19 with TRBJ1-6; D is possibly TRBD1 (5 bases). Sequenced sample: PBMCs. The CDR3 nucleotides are TGTGCCAGTAGTATCACAGGCAAAAGGGGTTCACCCCTCCACTTT. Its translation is CASSITGKRGSPLHF.